The subject of this entry is one T cell receptor beta chain. This sample was taken from a study of blood T cell repertoires in COVID-19. Whole-study context: Researchers got acute and convalescent COVID-19 samples from the United States, Italy and Spain. T cells, B-cell-depleted T cells, or PBMCs provided the cDNA or gDNA that served as material.

The method was immunoSEQ multiplex PCR; TCRdb's version includes in-frame clones alone and lacks a portion of them. The repertoire holds hundreds of thousands of clones, with roughly 82% as singletons. The trim removed 0 bases at V and 3 bases at J, leaving 8 bases unmatched. Germline-derived CDR1 and CDR2 are SGHTA and FQGNSA. The CDR3 covers 17 residues. The origin of this receptor is an elderly woman with active or convalescent COVID-19. The sample taken for sequencing was peripheral blood. V is TRBV7-2 and J is TRBJ1-3; 7 bases are shared with TRBD1. The chain's CDR3 is CASSLAPQGLGGNTIYF. The CDR3 nucleotides are TGTGCCAGCAGCTTAGCCCCACAGGGGTTGGGTGGAAACACCATATATTTT.